Given below is one T cell receptor (beta chain) in context. Its antigen has not been determined. No base quality values were provided; no much bigger clone lies one nucleotide off. TCRbeta CDR3 regions were amplified from genomic DNA by means of the immunoSEQ Assay, a bias-controlled multiplex PCR. The study's processing was this. Nucleated cell counts per sample were estimated from amplification of reference gene primers within the assay. Sequence reads were collapsed and filtered to measure the absolute abundance of every unique TCRbeta CDR3 rearrangement. For each sample, productive Simpson clonality was calculated by taking the square root of Simpson's diversity index across productive rearrangements. TCRdb retrieved this table from immuneACCESS and kept in-frame rearrangements only. Not all clones are present; in checked studies, unresolved V genes account for under half, and no reason is known for the remainder. V and J calls and clone size are copied from that table; D and trimming were computed from the DNA. This sample is represented by under 140,000 clones; 70% to 90% of them were singletons. The ten largest clones add up to 4.8% of the sample.

There are 16 amino acids in the CDR3, from cysteine to phenylalanine inclusive. Here the CDR3 DNA is all that survives: 48 bases in frame from base 1. The germline V gene supplies CDR1 MGHDK and CDR2 SYGVNS. V is pruned by 4 bases and J by 5 bases, leaving 10 bases of the junction without a gene match. The data derive from a study of blood T cell repertoires in COVID-19 (TCRdb year 2020). Concerning the study at large: The collaborator samples originated in the United States, Italy and Spain and spanned the acute and convalescent phases of COVID-19. The material from the prospective study consisted of cDNA or gDNA derived from T cells, B-cell-depleted T cells, or PBMCs. Deeply sampled blood TCRbeta repertoires from subjects exposed to, actively infected with, or recovered from COVID-19 were included in the dataset. A freely available public database, intended as a resource for researchers studying the immune response to SARS-CoV-2, is where the repertoires were released. Samples were obtained from the ongoing ImmuneRACE study (first 160 participants) and from 1,200 or so subjects provided by 6 global collaborators. Sample metadata almost always included a de-identified subject ID, COVID-19 status, age in years and sex. Where HLA class I and class II types were available, the types were taken from metadata supplied by the sample provider, not from assay-based typing.

Whole blood was collected in K2EDTA tubes by collaborating institutions according to the institutions' own protocols. For TCRbeta analysis, collaborator samples were shipped as frozen whole blood, as isolated PBMCs, or as DNA extracted from either sample type. Paper-wide results and their limitations: The quantity of clinical and demographic metadata differed by source and by participant and was supplied without curation.

The chain couples TRBV25-1 to TRBJ2-1; TRBD1 aligns with 8 central bases. The clonotype comes from a human donor in a cohort sampled during active COVID-19. The sequenced sample was peripheral blood. At the DNA level, the sequence is TGTGCCAGCAGTGCCCGGACAGGGTCTTGGGACAATGAGCAGTTCTTC. Translation gives CASSARTGSWDNEQFF.